The 23 T cell receptor beta chains below all came from one sample that was sequenced in a study of cytomegalovirus exposure and HLA in healthy donors. Researchers ran the PCR with 60 Vbeta and 13 Jbeta primers. Produced via immunoSEQ multiplex PCR; TCRdb's table is partial and in-frame only. The data show 150,000 or so clones, with almost 80% seen just once and 6.5% to 7% held by the top ten. Specimen: PBMCs. All receptors come from a woman in her 40s in good health and CMV-seropositive.

The gene calls are TRBV7-2 and TRBJ1-4; D unresolved. This CDR3 is 15 amino acids long. In germline, CDR1 is SGHTA, CDR2 FQGNSA. V was pared by 1 base and J by 4 bases, with 10 bases between. CDR3 protein: CASSLVGSLNEKLFF. The CDR3 DNA follows: TGTGCCAGCAGCTTAGTGGGCAGCCTTAATGAAAAACTGTTTTTT.

The J gene is TRBJ2-7, the V gene TRBV5-1, with D perhaps TRBD2 (5 bases). Germline V gene sequence: CDR1 SGHRS, CDR2 YFSETQ. The CDR3 consists of 15 residues. The ends were cut back, 0 bases at V and 2 bases at J, with 12 bases in the middle. CDR3 bases: TGCGCCAGCAGCTTGGAATCCGGGATTCCCTACGAGCAGTACTTC. This translates into CASSLESGIPYEQYF.

The gene calls are TRBV5-4 and TRBJ2-6; 7 nucleotides match TRBD2. After removal of 4 bases from V and 0 bases from J, the junction contained 13 bases not matched to a gene. The CDR3 is 19 amino acids. Germline lookup yields CDR1 SGHNT and CDR2 YYREEE (reference sequence). The CDR3 bases are TGTGCCAGCAGCGCAACGGGGGGAATCCTAACCTCTGGGGCCAACGTCCTGACTTTC. Amino acids: CASSATGGILTSGANVLTF.

The gene calls are TRBV27 and TRBJ2-7; 10 positions agree with TRBD1. There are 13 residues in the CDR3. Per the germline V gene, CDR1 is MNHEY and CDR2 is SMNVEV (reference sequence). J was trimmed by 6 bases and V by 3 bases; bases with no gene match: 2. CDR3: CASSLTGGAEQYF. The CDR3 region has the DNA TGTGCCAGCAGTTTGACAGGGGGCGCCGAGCAGTACTTC.

This clone was seen only once. The chain links TRBV4-2 to TRBJ2-3, with 11 bases aligning to TRBD2. This CDR3 is built from 18 residues. The V segment lost 0 bases and the J segment 0 bases; nucleotides outside the gene matches: 5. Looked up from germline, CDR1 is LGHNA and CDR2 is YNFKEQ. The CDR3 protein is CASSQERLAGRSTDTQYF. DNA for the CDR3: TGTGCCAGCAGCCAAGAGCGACTAGCGGGACGTAGCACAGATACGCAGTATTTT.

The V and J genes are TRBV15 and TRBJ2-1, with 10 bases fitting TRBD2. Germline V gene sequence: CDR1 LNHNV, CDR2 YYDKDF (reference sequence). The CDR3 length is 17 residues. Germline trimming cut 5 bases from V and 5 bases from J; bases unmatched to any gene: 12. The CDR3 loop reads CATSQRQEAGGNNEQFF. The DNA of the CDR3 is TGTGCCACCAGCCAACGTCAGGAAGCGGGGGGGAACAATGAGCAGTTCTTC. Full variable domain (rest looked up from reference TRBV15 and TRBJ2-1): DAMVIQNPRYQVTQFGKPVTLSCSQTLNHNVMYWYQQKSSQAPKLLFHYYDKDFNNEADTPDNFQSRRPNTSFCFLDIRSPGLGDTAMYLCATSQRQEAGGNNEQFFGPGTRLTVL.

The rearrangement links TRBV5-5 to TRBJ2-5; D is ambiguous. The DNA end lines up better with TRBJ2-7; the J call may be wrong. The CDR3 length is 12 residues. Germline V gives CDR1 SGHKS, CDR2 YYEKEE (reference sequence). The CDR3 protein is CASSLSSYEQYF. As DNA, the CDR3 is TGTGCCAGCAGCTTGAGCTCCTACGAGCAGTACTTC.

This clone came up a few times. The identical CDR3 is also encoded by other nucleotide sequences in the sample. The CDR3 DNA sequence: TGCGCCAGCAGCCAACGGACAGGGTACGAGCAGTACTTC. Protein product: CASSQRTGYEQYF. V gene TRBV4-1 combines with J gene TRBJ2-7; 8 bases line up with TRBD1. The V gene's germline CDR1 is MGHRA and CDR2 YSYEKL. The CDR3 contains 13 residues. After removal of 2 bases from V and 4 bases from J, the junction contained 1 base not matched to a gene.

The chain carries TRBV10-3 and TRBJ2-5; 11 nucleotides line up with TRBD2. V shed 4 bases and J 5 bases; nucleotides not matched to a gene: 3. This CDR3 is 14 amino acids long. CDR1 and CDR2 (germline): ENHRY, SYGVKD. The CDR3 DNA reads as TGTGCCATCAGTGCGACTAGCGGGGATGAGACCCAGTACTTC. As protein: CAISATSGDETQYF.

V is TRBV6-1 and J is TRBJ2-3, with 11 bases lining up with TRBD1. The germline V gene encodes CDR1 MNHNS and CDR2 SASEGT. V lost 1 base to trimming and J lost 0 bases; unmatched junction nucleotides: 9. The CDR3 length is 19 residues. The chain's CDR3 is CASSEESWDRGMSTDTQYF. The CDR3, as DNA: TGTGCCAGCAGTGAAGAATCCTGGGACAGGGGGATGAGCACAGATACGCAGTATTTT.

The J gene is TRBJ2-7, the V gene TRBV11-2; TRBD2 might be the D (6 bases). Germline assignment: CDR1 SGHAT and CDR2 FQNNGV. Between the trimmed V and J ends, which lost 0 bases and 6 bases, there was a span of 12 bases. This CDR3 spans 14 amino acids. DNA of the CDR3: TGTGCCAGCAGCTTAGATTGGACCGGGGGCGAGCAGTACTTC. It encodes CASSLDWTGGEQYF. Based on the CDR3 plus reference TRBV11-2 and TRBJ2-7, the full variable domain is EAGVAQSPRYKIIEKRQSVAFWCNPISGHATLYWYQQILGQGPKLLIQFQNNGVVDDSQLPKDRFSAERLKGVDSTLKIQPAKLEDSAVYLCASSLDWTGGEQYFGPGTRLTVT.

This clone was observed a few times. The rearrangement joins TRBV10-1 to TRBJ1-6, with 7 bases identical to TRBD1. After removal of 6 bases from V and 7 bases from J, the junction contained 6 bases not matched to a gene. Germline values: CDR1 WNHNN, CDR2 SYGVQD (reference sequence). This CDR3 region has 14 residues. CDR3 sequence reads: CASSKGQPNSPLHF. CDR3 DNA: TGCGCCAGCAGCAAGGGACAGCCGAATTCACCCCTCCACTTT.

The chain joins TRBV6-5 to TRBJ1-2; possible D gene TRBD1, 5 bases. Germline V CDR1 and CDR2: MNHEY, SVGAGI. The V end was cut by 5 bases, the J end by 3 bases, with 16 bases between. The CDR3 consists of 15 residues. The CDR3 bases are TGTGCCAGCAGTCTTTACCGGGGGAACCACTATGGCTACACCTTC. It specifies CASSLYRGNHYGYTF.

The rearrangement joins TRBV7-9 to TRBJ2-5; 9 nucleotides match TRBD1. Near its end, the DNA agrees better with TRBJ2-7, so the J call may be wrong. The CDR3 loop spans 15 amino acids. Looked up from germline, CDR1 is SEHNR and CDR2 is FQNEAQ (reference sequence). The CDR3 coding sequence is TGTGCCAGCAGCGTACAGGGGGCCCCTTCGGGCGAGCAGTACTTC. Its protein product is CASSVQGAPSGEQYF.

The V and J genes are TRBV10-2 and TRBJ1-2; tentative D call: TRBD1 (5 bases). Trimming took off 3 bases at V and 3 bases at J, with 8 bases between the two ends. CDR1 WSHSY and CDR2 SAAADI come from the germline V gene. The CDR3 runs to 13 residues. CDR3 DNA: TGCGCCAGCAGTGAAGGCAGGGACTATGGCTACACCTTC. Its translation is CASSEGRDYGYTF.

The sample holds a few counts of this clone. V and J are TRBV6-6 and TRBJ2-2; 9 bases map to TRBD2. The germline CDR1 and CDR2 sequences are MNHNY and SVGAGI (reference sequence). Trimming at V came to 8 bases and at J to 6 bases, leaving 10 bases not matched to a gene. The CDR3 runs to 15 residues. The CDR3 DNA follows: TGTGCCAGCTGCGGGGGGGATCTAGGTTCCGGGGAGCTGTTTTTT. Amino acid sequence: CASCGGDLGSGELFF.

The chain carries TRBV6-5 and TRBJ2-2; 7 positions match TRBD2. J gave up 2 bases and V 6 bases, and 3 bases lay outside the gene matches. Germline CDR1 MNHEY, CDR2 SVGAGI. The CDR3 spans 14 residues. DNA of the CDR3: TGTGCCAGCAGGGGACTACCCAACACCGGGGAGCTGTTTTTT. Its protein product is CASRGLPNTGELFF.

The CDR3 bases are TGTGCCAGCAGCTTGAGGCAGGGCGAGCAGTACTTC. It translates to CASSLRQGEQYF. The gene calls are TRBV5-6 and TRBJ2-7, with a weak D call TRBD1 (5 bases). The V end lost 1 base, the J end lost 6 bases, and 8 bases lay between the germline ends. The CDR3 contains 12 residues. CDR1 SGHDT and CDR2 YYEEEE come from the germline V gene.

The chain carries TRBV18 and TRBJ1-2, with TRBD1 matching 7 bases. CDR1 KGHSH and CDR2 LQKENI come from the germline V gene. This CDR3 is 15 amino acids long. J gave up 1 base and V 4 bases, and 6 bases lay outside the gene matches. The DNA for the CDR3 is TGTGCCAGCTCACGTGCTCGGGACAGTAACTATGGCTACACCTTC. Amino acid sequence: CASSRARDSNYGYTF. The full variable domain, in which reference TRBV18 and TRBJ1-2 provide the parts outside the CDR3, is NAGVMQNPRHLVRRRGQEARLRCSPMKGHSHVYWYRQLPEEGLKFMVYLQKENIIDESGMPKERFSAEFPKEGPSILRIQQVVRGDSAAYFCASSRARDSNYGYTFGSGTRLTVV.

The V call is TRBV6-6, the J call TRBJ2-1, with 7 nucleotides matching TRBD2. V shed 4 bases and J 0 bases; nucleotides not matched to a gene: 6. There are 16 residues in the CDR3. CDR1 is MNHNY, CDR2 SVGAGI, per germline (reference sequence). In DNA, the CDR3 is TGTGCCAGCAGTTCTTGGGGGGGGTCCTCCTACAATGAGCAGTTCTTC. Translation: CASSSWGGSSYNEQFF.

This sequence joins TRBV28 and TRBJ2-2, with 8 bases lining up with TRBD1. The CDR3 sequence is 15 residues long. The V gene's germline CDR1 is MDHEN and CDR2 SYDVKM. V shed 6 bases and J 5 bases; nucleotides not matched to a gene: 8. The DNA of the CDR3 is TGTGCCAGCAGGGCCGGGACAGGTCGGACCGGGGAGCTGTTTTTT. Translating gives CASRAGTGRTGELFF.

In DNA form, the CDR3 reads TGTGCCAGCAGTGAGAGCGGAACTTACTACGAGCAGTACTTC. This gives the protein CASSESGTYYEQYF. The chain links TRBV6-1 to TRBJ2-7; tentative D call: TRBD2 (5 bases). Germline CDR1 MNHNS, CDR2 SASEGT. The CDR3 loop spans 14 amino acids. Trimming removed 3 bases at V and 3 bases at J, with 12 bases between.

A note on this clone: Other DNA sequences in the sample encode the same CDR3. The V and J genes are TRBV5-1 and TRBJ2-5; D gene uncertain. The germline V gene has CDR1 SGHRS and CDR2 YFSETQ. V lost 3 bases to trimming and J lost 2 bases, with 2 bases between them. The CDR3 loop spans 11 amino acids. CDR3 protein: CASSSQETQYF. The DNA of the CDR3 is TGCGCCAGCAGCTCGCAAGAGACCCAGTACTTC.